This TCR beta chain comes out of a study of T cells in localized non-small cell lung cancer. Broader study findings: Because only a single region of the tumor was sequenced, heterogeneity remains possible. For the top 100 tumor clones, a median around 55 also appeared in adjacent lung. The greatest T cell clonality was found in uninvolved adjacent lung (higher than in tumor).

Profiled with immunoSEQ multiplex PCR; TCRdb holds only in-frame clones, not every one. In the table there are about 800 clones, roughly 33% of which are singletons. This CDR3 has 14 amino acids. The trim removed 4 bases at V and 6 bases at J, leaving 7 bases unmatched. CDR1 is SQVTM, CDR2 ANQGSEA, per germline. This clone was detected only once. Its antigen is not identified. Taken at least 2 cm from the tumor margin, the adjacent lung showed no atypia. The sample consisted of normal lung tissue next to the tumor, taken before any cancer treatment. The receptor comes from a male donor older than 55 with stage II squamous cell lung carcinoma. This rearrangement joins TRBV29-1 to TRBJ1-2, with TRBD1 matching 11 bases. CDR3 residues: CSVVPGQGENGYTF. The CDR3 region has the DNA TGCAGCGTTGTCCCGGGACAGGGGGAGAATGGCTACACCTTC.